A selection of T cell receptor beta chains follows, all from one sample in a study of Graves' ophthalmopathy and Graves' hyperthyroidism. TCRdb reprocessed the multiplex PCR reads via MiXCR and lists one record per CDR3 protein. The table shows over 500,000 distinct CDR3 sequences, with 22% occurring only once. The sample comprised peripheral blood. The receptors originated from a woman under 30 with stable Graves' hyperthyroidism. Some clones in this sample may be carry-over from other donors' samples. CDR3s include the opening cysteine and the closing phenylalanine or tryptophan. The D gene is left open where the match is weak. Some rows mark clone size as missing; the rest say once, few, many or name a class of expanded clone.

TGTGCCAGCAGCTTGTATACGGGGTTAGGGGAGACCCAGTACTTC CASSLYTGLGETQYF - TRBJ2-5 - TRBV7-6
TGTGCCAGCAGTTTAGAATCAGGGGGGGGATATAGCAATCAGCCCCAGCATTTT CASSLESGGGYSNQPQHF TRBD1 TRBJ1-5 many TRBV12-3/TRBV12-4
TGCGCCAGCAGTGAGAGGCGGGACATCCAAGAGACCCAGTACTTC CASSERRDIQETQYF - TRBJ2-5 - TRBV10-2
TGCGCCAGCAGCTTCACCGGATCCTACGAGCAGTACTTC CASSFTGSYEQYF - TRBJ2-7 many TRBV5-1
TGCAGCGTGCGAACAGGAGCCGACTATGGCTACACCTTC CSVRTGADYGYTF - TRBJ1-2 many TRBV29-1
TGTGCCAGCAGGCCAGGGGGCGTTGTCACCGGGGCCAACGTCCTGACTTTC CASRPGGVVTGANVLTF TRBD1 TRBJ2-6 - TRBV6-1
TGTGCCAGCAGGAACAGGGACCACGAGCAGTACTTC CASRNRDHEQYF - TRBJ2-7 many TRBV27
TGTGCCTGGACCGATTTCAGGGGAACTGAAGCTTTCTTT CAWTDFRGTEAFF - TRBJ1-1 few TRBV30
TGCAGTGCTAGAAGCAGGCGCGGACGGAATACTGAAGCTTTCTTT CSARSRRGRNTEAFF - TRBJ1-1 - TRBV20-1
TGTGCCAGCAGCCCCGGAGGTCAAGGGTGGGATGAAAAACTGTTTTTT CASSPGGQGWDEKLFF - TRBJ1-4 - TRBV11-1
TGCAGCGTTTGCTTTGCGGACAGGGGCTACGAGCAGTACTTC CSVCFADRGYEQYF TRBD1 TRBJ2-7 - TRBV29-1
TGTGCCAGCAGTTGGCAGGAGTATGGCTACACCTTC CASSWQEYGYTF - TRBJ1-2 - TRBV6-5
TGTGCCAGTAGTATAGGCAACAGGGAGGCCCAGTACTTC CASSIGNREAQYF - TRBJ2-5 many TRBV19
TGTGCCAGCAGTTATACAGGGATGTCGCCCCAGCATTTT CASSYTGMSPQHF - TRBJ1-5 few TRBV6-5
TGTGCCAGCAGTGATTACAGGGGGCTCTACGAGCAGTACTTC CASSDYRGLYEQYF TRBD1 TRBJ2-7 many TRBV2
TGCGCCAGCAGCCAAGGGGGGACAGGGTACGAAGAGTATGGCTACACCTTC CASSQGGTGYEEYGYTF TRBD1 TRBJ1-2 few TRBV4-1
TGTGCCAGCAGCTTCCCAATCTTGTCGGTGGCGGACACTGAAGCTTTCTTT CASSFPILSVADTEAFF - TRBJ1-1 many TRBV7-2
TGTGCCATCAGAGACAGGGACTCGGGCACTGAAGCTTTCTTT CAIRDRDSGTEAFF TRBD1 TRBJ1-1 many TRBV10-3
TGTGCCAGCAGTTTATTGACAGGGGGATTTATGTTTACCGGGGAGCTGTTTTTT CASSLLTGGFMFTGELFF TRBD1 TRBJ2-2 many TRBV27
TGTGCCAGCCGGGATCCCACTGACGATTCACCCCTCCACTTT CASRDPTDDSPLHF - TRBJ1-6 many TRBV2
TGTGCCAGCAGCCTCCGAGGACAGTTTAGCAATCAGCCCCAGCATTTT CASSLRGQFSNQPQHF - TRBJ1-5 many TRBV5-6
TGTGCCAGCAGTGGAGCCCTTACGGGGGAGACCCAGTACTTC CASSGALTGETQYF - TRBJ2-5 - TRBV12-3/TRBV12-4
TGTGCCAGCAGCACAGGCTTTGAAGCTTTCTTT CASSTGFEAFF - TRBJ1-1 few TRBV28
TGTGCCAGCAGCTTAGTGCGGGGGGACTATGGCTACACCTTC CASSLVRGDYGYTF - TRBJ1-2 many TRBV7-8
TGCGCCAGCAGCTTGGATATACAGACCTACGAGCAGTACTTC CASSLDIQTYEQYF - TRBJ2-7 many TRBV5-1
TGTGCCAGCAGCTTATCGGATGGGGCCCCCTACGAGCAGTACTTC CASSLSDGAPYEQYF - TRBJ2-7 - TRBV11-2
TGTGCCAGCAGTTTCGAGATGGGGAGGACCCAGTACTTC CASSFEMGRTQYF - TRBJ2-5 many TRBV28
TGTGCCAGCAGCCAAGATGAGGAGTATGGCTACACCTTC CASSQDEEYGYTF - TRBJ1-2 many TRBV4-2
TGTGCCAGCAGCTTAACAGGGACAGGCGTCAAAGAGACCCAGTACTTC CASSLTGTGVKETQYF TRBD1 TRBJ2-5 - TRBV7-3
TGTGCCAGCAGCGTAGGGATGCAGGAGACCCAGTACTTC CASSVGMQETQYF - TRBJ2-5 many TRBV9
TGTGCCACCAGTGCTGGGACAGTTGGCGAGCAGTACTTC CATSAGTVGEQYF TRBD1 TRBJ2-7 - TRBV24-1
TGTGCCAGCAGTGAGGACTTATGGAACACTGAGGCTTTCTTT CASSEDLWNTEAFF - TRBJ1-1 many TRBV6-1
TGTGCCAGCAGTGACCTGGACAGGGATAATTCACCCCTCCACTTT CASSDLDRDNSPLHF TRBD1 TRBJ1-6 few TRBV25-1
TGCAGTGCTAGAGATAGGGGACTAGCGGGGAACGAGCAGTACTTC CSARDRGLAGNEQYF TRBD2 TRBJ2-7 - TRBV20-1
TGTGCCAGCAGCCAAGAAACGACAGGGTCCTACGAGCAGTACTTC CASSQETTGSYEQYF TRBD1 TRBJ2-7 many TRBV4-2